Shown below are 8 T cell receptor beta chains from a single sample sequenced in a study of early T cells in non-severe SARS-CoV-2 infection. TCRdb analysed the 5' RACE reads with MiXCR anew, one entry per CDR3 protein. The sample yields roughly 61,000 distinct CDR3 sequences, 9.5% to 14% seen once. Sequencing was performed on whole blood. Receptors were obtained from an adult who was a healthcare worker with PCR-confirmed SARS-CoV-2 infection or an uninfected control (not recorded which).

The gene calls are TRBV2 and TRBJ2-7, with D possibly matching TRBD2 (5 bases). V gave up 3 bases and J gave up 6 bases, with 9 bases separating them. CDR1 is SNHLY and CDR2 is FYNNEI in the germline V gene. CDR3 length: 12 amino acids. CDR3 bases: TGTGCCAGCAGTGACAACCGGGGCGAGCAGTACTTC. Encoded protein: CASSDNRGEQYF.

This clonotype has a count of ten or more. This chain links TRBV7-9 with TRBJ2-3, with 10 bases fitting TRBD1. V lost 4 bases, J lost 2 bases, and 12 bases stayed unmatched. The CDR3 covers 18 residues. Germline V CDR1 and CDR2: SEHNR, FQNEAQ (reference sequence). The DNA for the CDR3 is TGTGCCAGCAGCTCAGGCCAAACCGGGACAGGGGACACAGATACGCAGTATTTT. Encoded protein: CASSSGQTGTGDTDTQYF.

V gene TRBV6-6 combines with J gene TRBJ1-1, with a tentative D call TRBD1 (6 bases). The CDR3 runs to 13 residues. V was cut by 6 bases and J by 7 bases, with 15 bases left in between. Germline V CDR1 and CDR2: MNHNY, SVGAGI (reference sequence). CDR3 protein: CASRGGANGEAFF. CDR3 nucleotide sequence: TGTGCCAGCAGGGGGGGGGCAAACGGTGAAGCTTTCTTT.

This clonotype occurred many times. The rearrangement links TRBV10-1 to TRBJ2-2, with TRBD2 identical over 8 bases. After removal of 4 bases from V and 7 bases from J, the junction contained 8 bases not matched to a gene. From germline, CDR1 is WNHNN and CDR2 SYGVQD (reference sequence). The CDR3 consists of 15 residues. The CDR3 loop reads CASSGTAGGNGELFF. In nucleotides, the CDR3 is TGCGCCAGCAGTGGTACGGCGGGGGGCAACGGGGAGCTGTTTTTT.

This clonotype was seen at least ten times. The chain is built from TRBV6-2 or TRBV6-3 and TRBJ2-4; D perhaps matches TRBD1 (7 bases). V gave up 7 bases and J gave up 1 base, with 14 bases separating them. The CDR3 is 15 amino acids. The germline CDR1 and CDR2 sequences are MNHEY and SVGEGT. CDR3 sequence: CASISGGTAKNIQYF. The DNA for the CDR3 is TGTGCCAGCATATCAGGGGGGACGGCCAAAAACATTCAGTACTTC.

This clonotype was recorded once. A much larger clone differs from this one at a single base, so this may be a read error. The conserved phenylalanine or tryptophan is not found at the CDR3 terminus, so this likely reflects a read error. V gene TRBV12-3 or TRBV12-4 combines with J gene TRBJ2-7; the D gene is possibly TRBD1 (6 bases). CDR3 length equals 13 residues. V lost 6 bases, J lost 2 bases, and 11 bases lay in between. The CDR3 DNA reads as TGTGCCAGCAGCTCGGACAGAACCTACGAGCAGTACTCC. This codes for CASSSDRTYEQYS.

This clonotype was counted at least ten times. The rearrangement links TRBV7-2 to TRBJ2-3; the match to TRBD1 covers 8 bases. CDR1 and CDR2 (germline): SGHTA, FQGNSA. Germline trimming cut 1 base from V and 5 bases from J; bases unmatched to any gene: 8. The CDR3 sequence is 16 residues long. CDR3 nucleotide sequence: TGTGCCAGCAGCTTAGAGGAGACAGGGGCATTAGATACGCAGTATTTT. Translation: CASSLEETGALDTQYF.

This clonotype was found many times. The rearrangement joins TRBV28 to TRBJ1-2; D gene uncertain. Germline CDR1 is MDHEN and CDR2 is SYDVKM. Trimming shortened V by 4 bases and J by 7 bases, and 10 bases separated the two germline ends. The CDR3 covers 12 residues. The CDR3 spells CASSSPPRGYTF. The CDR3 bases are TGTGCCAGCAGTTCCCCCCCTCGTGGCTACACCTTC.